The text below deals with one T cell receptor beta chain. Its antigen is not known. Amplified TCR beta CDR3 regions derived from RNA transcripts. HTBI primers were used for first-round RT-PCR of the TCR CDR3. TCRdb re-derived calls from the multiplex PCR reads in MiXCR, one entry per CDR3 protein. The sample holds more than 450,000 distinct CDR3 sequences, about 20% seen once. This entry is derived from a study of T cells in Graves' hyperthyroidism and ophthalmopathy. Study results and caveats: Among thyroid clonotypes expanded above 0.001, most also appeared in blood.

There are 15 residues in the CDR3. The V and J ends lost 0 bases and 1 base respectively, with 9 bases between them. CDR1 is MNHGY and CDR2 is SAAAGT in the germline V gene. The rearrangement links TRBV6-8 to TRBJ2-5, with D unresolved. The source is a middle-aged man with Graves' ophthalmopathy. The sequencing input was blood. The CDR3 DNA is TGTGCCAGCAGTTACTCCCGGTGGGCCCAAGAGACCCAGTACTTC. It codes for CASSYSRWAQETQYF.